These T cell receptor beta chains were read from a single sample in a study of blood T cell repertoires in COVID-19. Generated by immunoSEQ multiplex PCR, the TCRdb table keeps only in-frame clones and is missing some. This repertoire shows around 160,000 clones, approximately 90% found once; its top ten account for approximately 10%. Sequenced: peripheral blood. These receptors were taken from a woman in her 70s with COVID-19, enrolled during active disease. Each CDR3 is given with its conserved first and last residue. D genes are given only for firm matches. Clone sizes are given selectively: once, few, many, or a class where the clone is expanded.

j_call clone_size v_call d_call cdr3_aa cdr3_nt
TRBJ1-1 . TRBV27 . CASSLDSLNTEAFF TGTGCCAGCAGTTTAGACAGTTTGAACACTGAAGCTTTCTTT
TRBJ2-1 . TRBV7-9 TRBD2 CASTPSGGTYNEQFF TGTGCCAGCACCCCTTCGGGGGGGACTTACAATGAGCAGTTCTTC
TRBJ1-3 . TRBV28 . CASSRHGPLWNTIYF TGTGCCAGCAGTCGACATGGCCCCTTGTGGAACACCATATATTTT
TRBJ2-1 . TRBV9 TRBD2 CASSVGVAGVNEQFF TGTGCCAGCAGCGTAGGGGTAGCGGGGGTCAATGAGCAGTTCTTC
TRBJ2-1 . TRBV10-3 TRBD1 CAISAPGQGGNEQFF TGTGCCATCAGTGCACCGGGACAGGGCGGGAATGAGCAGTTCTTC
TRBJ1-5 . TRBV2 TRBD1 CASSYRGGSNQPQHF TGTGCCAGCAGTTACAGGGGGGGTAGCAATCAGCCCCAGCATTTT
TRBJ2-7 many TRBV29-1 TRBD1 CSVGGTGGFEQYF TGCAGCGTTGGCGGGACAGGGGGCTTCGAGCAGTACTTC
TRBJ2-3 . TRBV6-5 . CASSYSPSTDTQYF TGTGCCAGCAGTTACTCTCCTAGCACAGATACGCAGTATTTT
TRBJ2-7 few TRBV25-1 TRBD1 CASSEGGQGHEQYF TGTGCCAGCAGTGAGGGGGGACAGGGACACGAGCAGTACTTC
TRBJ2-1 . TRBV5-4 TRBD2 CASSLRVGGTYNEQFF TGTGCCAGCAGCTTGCGAGTCGGGGGGACCTACAATGAGCAGTTCTTC
TRBJ2-1 . TRBV28 . CASSLLNSDEQFF TGTGCCAGCAGTTTGCTTAATAGTGATGAGCAGTTCTTC
TRBJ1-2 . TRBV7-2 . CASSLKSGAPNYGYTF TGTGCCAGCAGCTTAAAATCAGGGGCCCCTAACTATGGCTACACCTTC
TRBJ1-4 . TRBV7-6 . CASSSSLVRKDNEKLFF TGTGCCAGCAGCTCCTCGCTTGTGAGGAAAGATAATGAAAAACTGTTTTTT
TRBJ2-5 . TRBV6-5 . CASRRGQETQYF TGTGCCAGCAGGCGCGGCCAAGAGACCCAGTACTTC
TRBJ2-5 once TRBV2 . CASRARQVQETQYF TGTGCCAGCAGAGCTCGACAGGTCCAAGAGACCCAGTACTTC
TRBJ1-1 . TRBV11-2 . CASSLERNTEAFF TGTGCCAGCAGCTTAGAGAGGAACACTGAAGCTTTCTTT
TRBJ2-1 once TRBV11-2 . CASSLGRLSSYNEQFF TGTGCCAGCAGCTTAGGTCGCCTTAGCTCCTACAATGAGCAGTTCTTC
TRBJ1-6 . TRBV30 . CAWKQGNSPLHF TGTGCCTGGAAGCAGGGGAATTCACCCCTCCACTTT